This passage covers 15 T cell receptor beta chains from one sample sequenced in a study of T cells in Graves' hyperthyroidism and ophthalmopathy. Researchers amplified the TCR beta CDR3 regions from RNA transcripts. The study used the HTBI primer set for a first-round RT-PCR of the TCR CDR3. TCRdb used MiXCR to reprocess the multiplex PCR reads, holding one entry per CDR3 protein. Among approximately 710,000 distinct CDR3 sequences listed, 15% to 20% were seen once. Sample: blood. These receptors came from a man aged 50 to 60 with Graves' hyperthyroidism.

The V gene is TRBV12-5, the J gene TRBJ2-3; 7 bases match TRBD1. With V trimmed by 3 bases and J by 3 bases, 12 bases remained unmatched. The CDR3 has 17 residues. Per the germline V gene, CDR1 is LGHNT and CDR2 is FRNRAP. The CDR3 loop reads CASGFPYDRERTDTQYF. The CDR3 region has the DNA TGTGCTAGTGGTTTTCCCTATGACAGGGAACGGACAGATACGCAGTATTTT.

This clonotype was detected only a few times. The rearrangement links TRBV19 to TRBJ2-2, with 8 bases identical to TRBD2. This CDR3 is 14 amino acids long. Germline V gene data show CDR1 as LNHDA and CDR2 as SQIVND (reference sequence). Trimming removed 7 bases from V and 5 bases from J; junction bases left unmatched: 6. The CDR3 sequence: CASIGLAETGELFF. The CDR3 coding sequence is TGTGCCAGTATTGGACTAGCAGAAACCGGGGAGCTGTTTTTT.

This clonotype has more than one count but fewer than ten. The chain employs TRBV24-1 and TRBJ1-2, with D tentatively TRBD1 (6 bases). The CDR3 runs 14 residues. Deletions cut 5 bases from V and 0 bases from J, with 9 bases between. Germline CDR1 is KGHDR and CDR2 is SFDVKD. The CDR3 DNA reads TGTGCCACCAGTGGGACAGCAGCTAACTATGGCTACACCTTC. As protein: CATSGTAANYGYTF.

This clonotype has ten or more counts. V and J are TRBV6-1 and TRBJ1-6, with unresolved D. Trimming shortened V by 5 bases and J by 10 bases, and 18 bases separated the two germline ends. There are 15 residues in the CDR3. Germline V lookup: CDR1 MNHNS, CDR2 SASEGT. The CDR3 here is CASSLVLRTNSPLHF. The CDR3 DNA is TGTGCCAGCAGTCTTGTGCTCCGTACGAACTCACCCCTCCACTTT.

This clonotype was counted only a few times. This chain connects TRBV3-1 to TRBJ1-2, with 7 bases lining up with TRBD1. The V and J ends lost 5 bases and 3 bases, in that order; junction bases with no gene match: 6. The CDR3 totals 14 residues. In germline, CDR1 is LGHDT, CDR2 YNNKEL (reference sequence). CDR3 sequence: CASSEVGQDYGYTF. CDR3 sequence (DNA): TGTGCCAGCAGCGAAGTTGGACAGGACTATGGCTACACCTTC. Looking up the rest from reference TRBV3-1 and TRBJ1-2 gives the full variable domain: DTAVSQTPKYLVTQMGNDKSIKCEQNLGHDTMYWYKQDSKKFLKIMFSYNNKELIINETVPNRFSPKSPDKAHLNLHINSLELGDSAVYFCASSEVGQDYGYTFGSGTRLTVV.

The chain recombines TRBV20-1 with TRBJ1-3; tentatively, D is TRBD1 (5 bases). The CDR3 covers 13 residues. With 3 bases removed from V and 9 bases from J, the gap between germline ends came to 15 bases. Per the germline V gene, CDR1 is DFQATT and CDR2 is SNEGSKA (reference sequence). The CDR3 loop is CSASSRDGGTIYF. For the CDR3, the DNA is TGCAGTGCTAGCAGCAGGGATGGTGGCACCATATATTTT.

This clonotype was detected ten times or more. The chain employs TRBV12-3 or TRBV12-4 and TRBJ1-5; 8 bases agree with TRBD1. The CDR3 covers 14 residues. V shed 5 bases, J shed 4 bases, and the junction held 4 bases outside the gene matches. This chain's CDR3 is CASSNTGGNQPQHF. For the CDR3, the DNA is TGTGCCAGCAGTAACACAGGGGGGAATCAGCCCCAGCATTTT.

Many counts were recorded for this clonotype. The rearrangement uses TRBV2 and TRBJ2-7; D tentatively reads TRBD1 or TRBD2 (6 bases each). Trimming pared 6 bases from V and 3 bases from J, leaving 15 bases between. This CDR3 contains 14 residues. Germline CDR1 is SNHLY and CDR2 is FYNNEI. The DNA of the CDR3 is TGTGCCAGCAGAAAGGGGGGAATCAGCTACGAGCAGTACTTC. Translated, it gives CASRKGGISYEQYF.

This clonotype has a count of ten or more. This chain links TRBV28 with TRBJ2-1; perhaps TRBD1 as D (6 bases). Trimming removed 4 bases from V and 5 bases from J, with 18 bases in between. The CDR3 is 16 residues long. Germline CDR1 reads MDHEN; CDR2 reads SYDVKM. CDR3 sequence reads: CASSSAGSGQNNEQFF. As DNA, the CDR3 is TGTGCCAGCAGTTCCGCAGGCTCAGGACAGAACAATGAGCAGTTCTTC.

The gene calls are TRBV28 and TRBJ2-7, with D possibly TRBD1 on 5 matching bases. Germline lookup yields CDR1 MDHEN and CDR2 SYDVKM. The CDR3 contains 15 residues. Between the trimmed V and J ends, which lost 3 bases and 6 bases, there was a span of 18 bases. CDR3 region: CASSLRGGRVGEQYF. CDR3 bases: TGTGCCAGCAGTTTGCGAGGTGGCAGGGTGGGCGAGCAGTACTTC.

This clonotype was seen at least ten times. The chain is built from TRBV6-5 and TRBJ1-6; no clear D. This CDR3 is 14 amino acids long. The V end was cut by 2 bases, the J end by 9 bases, with 11 bases between. CDR1 is MNHEY and CDR2 is SVGAGI in the germline V gene. The CDR3 sequence is CASSYGVTGSPLHF. In DNA, the CDR3 is TGTGCCAGCAGTTACGGAGTGACGGGTTCACCCCTCCACTTT.

This clonotype was detected only a few times. V and J are TRBV9 and TRBJ2-7, with TRBD2 matching over 7 bases. The CDR3 runs to 15 residues. The V and J ends lost 0 bases and 3 bases, in that order; junction bases with no gene match: 6. Germline assignment: CDR1 SGDLS and CDR2 YYNGEE. The CDR3 sequence: CASSVGLAADYEQYF. The DNA for the CDR3 is TGTGCCAGCAGCGTAGGGCTAGCGGCTGACTACGAGCAGTACTTC.

This clonotype was counted ten times or more. The V and J genes are TRBV27 and TRBJ2-3; 7 bases agree with TRBD2. V lost 8 bases and J lost 1; bases outside the gene matches: 9. Germline CDR1 MNHEY, CDR2 SMNVEV (reference sequence). The CDR3 runs 15 residues. CDR3 residues: CASQKLADRTDTQYF. CDR3 DNA sequence: TGTGCCAGCCAGAAGCTAGCGGATCGCACAGATACGCAGTATTTT.

Ten or more counts support this clonotype. The V call is TRBV28, the J call TRBJ2-1; maybe TRBD2 (5 bases). Germline-derived CDR1 and CDR2 are MDHEN and SYDVKM. CDR3 size: 16 residues. Trimming left V 5 bases short and J 0 bases short, with 14 bases between. The CDR3 here is CASSPDYSSSYNEQFF. Written as DNA, the CDR3 is TGTGCCAGCAGTCCCGACTACTCAAGCTCCTACAATGAGCAGTTCTTC.

This clonotype was found many times. CDR3 sequence (DNA): TGTGCCAGCAGTTTATCTGGCGCGGGAGAGACCCAGTACTTC. The encoded protein is CASSLSGAGETQYF. The gene calls are TRBV28 and TRBJ2-5; TRBD2 is a possible D gene (5 bases). Trimming cost V 1 base and J 4 bases, with 10 bases left between them. Germline V lookup: CDR1 MDHEN, CDR2 SYDVKM. This CDR3 has 14 amino acids.